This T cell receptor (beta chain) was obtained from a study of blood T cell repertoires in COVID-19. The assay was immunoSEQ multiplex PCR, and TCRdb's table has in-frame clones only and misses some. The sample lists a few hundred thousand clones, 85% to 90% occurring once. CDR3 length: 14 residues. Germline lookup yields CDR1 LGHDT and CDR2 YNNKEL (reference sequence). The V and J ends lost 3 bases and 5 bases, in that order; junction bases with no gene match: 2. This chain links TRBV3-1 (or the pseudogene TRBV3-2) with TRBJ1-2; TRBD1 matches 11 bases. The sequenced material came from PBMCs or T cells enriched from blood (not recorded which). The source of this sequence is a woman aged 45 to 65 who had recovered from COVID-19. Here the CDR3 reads CASSQGQGVYGYTF. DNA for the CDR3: TGTGCCAGCAGCCAGGGACAGGGGGTGTATGGCTACACCTTC.